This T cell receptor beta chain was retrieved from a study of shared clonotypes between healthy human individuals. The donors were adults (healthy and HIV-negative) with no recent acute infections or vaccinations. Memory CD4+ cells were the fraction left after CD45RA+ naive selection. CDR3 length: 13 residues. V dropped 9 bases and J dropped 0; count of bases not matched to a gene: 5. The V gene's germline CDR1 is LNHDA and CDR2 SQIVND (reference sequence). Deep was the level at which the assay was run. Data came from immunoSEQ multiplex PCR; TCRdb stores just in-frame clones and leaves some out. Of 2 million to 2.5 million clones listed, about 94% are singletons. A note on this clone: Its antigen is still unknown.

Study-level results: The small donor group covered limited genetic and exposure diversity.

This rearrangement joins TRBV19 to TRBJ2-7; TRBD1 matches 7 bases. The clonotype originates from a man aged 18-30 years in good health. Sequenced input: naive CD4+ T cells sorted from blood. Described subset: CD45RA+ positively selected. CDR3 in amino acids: CASTRQGSYEQYF. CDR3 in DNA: TGTGCCAGCACCCGACAGGGCTCCTACGAGCAGTACTTC.